This T cell receptor (beta chain) comes out of a study of cytomegalovirus exposure and HLA in healthy donors. As for the study in general: Earlier work reported 117 million unique TCR beta sequences from approximately 180 million T cells.

Trimming took 1 base from V and 8 from J; bases not matched to a gene: 12. In germline, CDR1 is SGHAT, CDR2 FQNNGV. The CDR3 is 16 amino acids. Notes on this clone: The antigen is not known.

Study-level results: Presence/absence comparisons presumed near-even sequencing depth among donors. Associated with HLA alleles at 0.05 false discovery rate in a later analysis were some 18,000 TCR beta sequences. Reported results showed that the classifier diagnosed cytomegalovirus status with high specificity and sensitivity.

Vbeta (60) and Jbeta (13) primers were used in the PCR. Clones were read by immunoSEQ multiplex PCR, and TCRdb kept only the in-frame ones, dropping some. The sample shows about 140,000 clones, 75% to 85% of them seen only once. This sequence originates from a woman aged 18-35 years in good health and CMV-seropositive. The sample comprised PBMCs. The gene calls are TRBV11-2 and TRBJ2-3; 7 nucleotides match TRBD1. In nucleotides, the CDR3 is TGTGCCAGCAGCTTAGGGGGACAGACCGCCCGGGGTACGCAGTATTTT. Translated, it gives CASSLGGQTARGTQYF.